These 10 T cell receptor beta chains were sequenced from one sample in a study of early T cells in non-severe SARS-CoV-2 infection. TCRdb ran MiXCR on the 5' RACE reads and lists one entry per CDR3 protein. Here the sample spans roughly 40,000 distinct CDR3 sequences, 4.5% to 7.5% being singletons. Sequencing was done on a sample of whole blood. These receptors came from an adult who was a healthcare worker with PCR-confirmed SARS-CoV-2 infection or an uninfected control (not recorded which).

The table lists this clonotype with many counts. This rearrangement joins TRBV4-2 to TRBJ1-5; D is undetermined. Trimming stripped 4 bases from V and 11 bases from J, with 18 bases between. Looked up from germline, CDR1 is LGHNA and CDR2 is YNFKEQ. There are 14 residues in the CDR3. CDR3 in DNA: TGTGCCAGCAGCCCCACAACTACAGCTGGGTCCCAGCATTTT. This sequence encodes CASSPTTTAGSQHF.

In this sample, this clonotype turned up many times. V gene TRBV3-1 combines with J gene TRBJ2-7; unclear D gene. Germline V gene lookup returns CDR1 LGHDT and CDR2 YNNKEL (reference sequence). The CDR3 runs 14 residues. V lost 4 bases, J lost 3 bases, and 13 bases lay in between. CDR3 nucleotide sequence: TGTGCCAGCAGCCCCACCATGGCGAACTACGAGCAGTACTTC. Residues: CASSPTMANYEQYF.

This clonotype was recorded at least ten times. The V call is TRBV20-1, the J call TRBJ1-1; 7 bases agree with TRBD1. The germline gives CDR1 DFQATT, CDR2 SNEGSKA (reference sequence). There are 14 residues in the CDR3. V trimming: 4 bases; J trimming: 7 bases; junction bases outside the gene matches: 12. CDR3 coding DNA: TGCAGTGCTACTCGGACAGGCGGGGTTGGTGAAGCTTTCTTT. Its protein is CSATRTGGVGEAFF.

This clonotype was observed many times. V is TRBV27 and J is TRBJ1-6; 11 nucleotides line up with TRBD1. V gave up 1 base and J gave up 9 bases; unmatched junction bases: 2. The CDR3 runs to 15 residues. CDR1 and CDR2 (germline): MNHEY, SMNVEV (reference sequence). CDR3 DNA: TGTGCCAGCAGTTTATATGGACAGGGGGCTTCACCCCTCCACTTT. Amino acids: CASSLYGQGASPLHF.

This clonotype has just a few counts. The chain is built from TRBV7-9 and TRBJ2-3; perhaps TRBD1 as D (6 bases). This CDR3 is built from 15 residues. Germline CDR1 reads SEHNR; CDR2 reads FQNEAQ (reference sequence). Trimming cost V 1 base and J 1 base, with 9 bases left between them. The CDR3 protein is CASSLVDSRTDTQYF. CDR3 coding DNA: TGTGCCAGCAGCTTAGTGGACAGCCGCACAGATACGCAGTATTTT. Full variable domain (outside the CDR3, taken from reference TRBV7-9 and TRBJ2-3): DTGVSQNPRHKITKRGQNVTFRCDPISEHNRLYWYRQTLGQGPEFLTYFQNEAQLEKSRLLSDRFSAERPKGSFSTLEIQRTEQGDSAMYLCASSLVDSRTDTQYFGPGTRLTVL.

The V call is TRBV7-9, the J call TRBJ2-7; 7 bases are shared with TRBD2. This CDR3 comprises 14 residues. The V gene end was trimmed by 1 base and the J gene end by 4 bases; junction bases not matched to a gene: 4. Germline loops: CDR1 SEHNR, CDR2 FQNEAQ (reference sequence). CDR3 protein: CASSLGGSIYEQYF. The CDR3 coding sequence is TGTGCCAGCAGCTTAGGCGGGAGTATTTACGAGCAGTACTTC.

The J gene is TRBJ2-4, the V gene TRBV25-1, with TRBD1 as a possible D gene (5 bases). CDR3 length: 15 amino acids. Trimming removed 5 bases at V and 0 bases at J, with 11 bases between. The germline V gene encodes CDR1 MGHDK and CDR2 SYGVNS. CDR3 region: CASSQGTIAKNIQYF. The CDR3, as DNA: TGTGCCAGCAGTCAGGGTACGATAGCCAAAAACATTCAGTACTTC.

The chain has TRBV11-3 and TRBJ2-3; tentatively, D is TRBD1 or TRBD2 (5 bases each). CDR1 SGHNT and CDR2 YENEEA come from the germline V gene. Trimming cost V 6 bases and J 0 bases, with 7 bases left between them. The CDR3 sequence is 13 residues long. CDR3 sequence: CASSGTSTDTQYF. As DNA, the CDR3 is TGTGCCAGCAGTGGGACCAGCACAGATACGCAGTATTTT.

This clonotype occurred many times. The rearrangement links TRBV5-1 to TRBJ1-1, with 9 bases lining up with TRBD1. V gave up 3 bases and J gave up 6 bases; unmatched junction bases: 6. The CDR3 contains 14 residues. Germline CDR1 SGHRS, CDR2 YFSETQ. The CDR3: CASSWAGTGPEAFF. The CDR3 nucleotides are TGCGCCAGCAGCTGGGCCGGGACAGGGCCTGAAGCTTTCTTT.

This clonotype was seen just once. The chain employs TRBV5-1 and TRBJ2-1; TRBD2 agrees at 13 bases. The CDR3 spans 15 residues. Unmatched junction bases numbered 4, after V lost 3 bases and J lost 7 bases. Germline assignment: CDR1 SGHRS and CDR2 YFSETQ. CDR3 sequence: CASSSGLAGENEQFF. The CDR3 DNA follows: TGCGCCAGCAGCTCCGGACTAGCGGGAGAGAATGAGCAGTTCTTC.